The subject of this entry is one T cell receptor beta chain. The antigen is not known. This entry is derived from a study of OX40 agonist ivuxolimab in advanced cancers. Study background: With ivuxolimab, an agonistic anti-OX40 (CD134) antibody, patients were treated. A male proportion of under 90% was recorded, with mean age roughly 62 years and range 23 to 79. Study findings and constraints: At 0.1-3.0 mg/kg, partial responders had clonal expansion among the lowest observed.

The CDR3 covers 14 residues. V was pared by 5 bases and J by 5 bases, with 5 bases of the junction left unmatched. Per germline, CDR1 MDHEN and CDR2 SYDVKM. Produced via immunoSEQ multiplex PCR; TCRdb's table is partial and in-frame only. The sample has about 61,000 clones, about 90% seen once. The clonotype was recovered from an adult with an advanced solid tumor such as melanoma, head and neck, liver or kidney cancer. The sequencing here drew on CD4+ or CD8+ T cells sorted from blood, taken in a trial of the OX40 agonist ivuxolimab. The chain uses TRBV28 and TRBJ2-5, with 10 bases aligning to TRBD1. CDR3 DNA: TGTGCCAGCAGTCAGACAGGGGGCCGGGAGACCCAGTACTTC. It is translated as CASSQTGGRETQYF.